Listed below are T cell receptor beta chains from one sample, sequenced in a study of blood T cell repertoires in COVID-19. Clones were read by immunoSEQ multiplex PCR, and TCRdb kept only the in-frame ones, dropping some. The table shows roughly 100,000 clones, with 81% occurring only once. Source material: peripheral blood. These receptors originate from an elderly man with acute or convalescent COVID-19. The CDR3 runs from the conserved cysteine through the conserved F or W. Each record gives: D gene, V gene, clone size, J gene, CDR3 DNA, CDR3 protein. The D gene is left open where the match is weak. Some rows mark clone size as missing; the rest say once, few, many or name a class of expanded clone.

>TRBD1|TRBV18|-|TRBJ2-3
TGTGCCAGCTCTTGGACAGGGGACACAGATACGCAGTATTTT
CASSWTGDTDTQYF
>-|TRBV3-1/TRBV3-2|-|TRBJ1-3
TGTGCCAGCAGCCAAGATTTATCCGGGGTCTCCTCTGGAAACACCATATATTTT
CASSQDLSGVSSGNTIYF
>TRBD2|TRBV5-4|-|TRBJ2-5
TGTGCCAGCAGCCCCGGACTAGCGGACTTCCAAGAGACCCAGTACTTC
CASSPGLADFQETQYF
>-|TRBV3-1/TRBV3-2|-|TRBJ1-3
TGTGCCAGCAGCCCCACCCTGGACCAGGGCTACTCTGGAAACACCATATATTTT
CASSPTLDQGYSGNTIYF
>TRBD2|TRBV11-3|-|TRBJ2-1
TGTGCCAGCAGCTTAACGGGAGGGGAATCGTTCTTC
CASSLTGGESFF
>-|TRBV18|-|TRBJ1-2
TGTGCCAGCTCACCAACCCCCCCAAGGGGGGGAAAGGGCTACACCTTC
CASSPTPPRGGKGYTF
>TRBD1|TRBV2|-|TRBJ2-4
TGTGCCAGCAGTGACTTAAAGGGGGCCCAAAACATTCAGTACTTC
CASSDLKGAQNIQYF
>TRBD1|TRBV28|-|TRBJ1-2
TGTGCCAGCAGTTTGGGGGGACAGCTTTATGGCTACACCTTC
CASSLGGQLYGYTF
>-|TRBV7-9|few|TRBJ1-6
TGTGCCAGCAGAGCGGAGGCTGAATCCCTCCACTTT
CASRAEAESLHF
>TRBD1|TRBV5-1|-|TRBJ2-1
TGCGCCAGCAGCTTTCGTCCGGGACAGGGGGTCAATGAGCAGTTCTTC
CASSFRPGQGVNEQFF
>-|TRBV2|-|TRBJ2-5
TGTGCCAGCATGGAAACTAAAGAGACCCAGTACTTC
CASMETKETQYF
>-|TRBV7-2|-|TRBJ2-1
TGTGCCAGCAGCTTAACTTTTGAGGGATACAATGAGCAGTTCTTC
CASSLTFEGYNEQFF
>-|TRBV3-1/TRBV3-2|-|TRBJ2-7
TGTGCCAGCAGCCCCCCGGACTTCTACGAGCAGTACTTC
CASSPPDFYEQYF
>-|TRBV7-2|-|TRBJ1-1
TGTGCCAGCAGCTTAGATCGGCGGGACACTGAAGCTTTCTTT
CASSLDRRDTEAFF
>-|TRBV2|-|TRBJ2-1
TGTGCCAGCAGTGAAGGACTAGTCTCCTACAATGAGCAGTTCTTC
CASSEGLVSYNEQFF
>-|TRBV7-2|-|TRBJ1-5
TGTGCCAGCAGCCAGGGGTCGGCAATGGGACAGCCCCAGCATTTT
CASSQGSAMGQPQHF
>TRBD1|TRBV28|-|TRBJ1-1
TGTGCCAGCAGGGGGACAGGAGTCACTGAAGCTTTCTTT
CASRGTGVTEAFF
>-|TRBV5-1|few|TRBJ1-2
TGCGCCAGCAGCTTGGCGGGCAATCTCGAGGGCTATGGCTACACCTTC
CASSLAGNLEGYGYTF
>-|TRBV6-5|-|TRBJ2-3
TGTGCCAGCAGCCGCATCGGGTGGGATACGCAGTATTTT
CASSRIGWDTQYF
>TRBD1|TRBV10-3|-|TRBJ1-2
TGTGCCATCACCCCTACAGGGGAGAATGGCTACACCTTC
CAITPTGENGYTF
>TRBD2|TRBV6-5|-|TRBJ2-1
TGTGCCAGCAGGTCTAGCGGGCTTCCCCCGTTCTTC
CASRSSGLPPFF
>-|TRBV6-1|-|TRBJ2-2
TGTGCCAGCAGTGACAGGGTTCGCACCGGGGAGCTGTTTTTT
CASSDRVRTGELFF
>TRBD1|TRBV18|-|TRBJ1-2
TGTGCCAGCTCACTTTCCGGGACAGCTAACTATGGCTACACCTTC
CASSLSGTANYGYTF
>TRBD1|TRBV6-5|few|TRBJ2-2
TGTGCCAGCAGGGCTGGACAGGGCACCGGGGAGCTGTTTTTT
CASRAGQGTGELFF
>-|TRBV11-2|-|TRBJ2-1
TGTGCCAGCAGCTTATTCTCCTGGACTACTGAGCAGTTCTTC
CASSLFSWTTEQFF
>TRBD1|TRBV5-1|-|TRBJ2-7
TGCGCCAGCAGCGGGGGACAGGGGGCTTACGAGCAGTACTTC
CASSGGQGAYEQYF
>-|TRBV30|-|TRBJ1-1
TGTGCCTGGAATCCCCGGGGAATTCCTGAAGCTTTCTTT
CAWNPRGIPEAFF
>TRBD2|TRBV10-3|-|TRBJ2-3
TGTGCCATCAGTGAGTCCGCTAGCGGGAGAAACACAGATACGCAGTATTTT
CAISESASGRNTDTQYF
>-|TRBV7-9|-|TRBJ2-3
TGTGCCAGCAGCCGGGGAGGCACAGATACGCAGTATTTT
CASSRGGTDTQYF
>-|TRBV18|-|TRBJ2-5
TGTGCCAGCTCTCCGACGGAGGGAGCTGAAGACCAGTACTTC
CASSPTEGAEDQYF
>-|TRBV4-3|once|TRBJ1-1
TGCGCCAGCAGCCTCCTAGCGGGCAGGACCCCTGAAGCTTTCTTT
CASSLLAGRTPEAFF
>-|TRBV27|-|TRBJ1-2
TGTGCCAGCGCGGCCGTACCAACTATATATGGCTACACCTTC
CASAAVPTIYGYTF